The 30 T cell receptor beta chains in this list originate from one sample, sequenced in a study of T cell clonotyping in hematopoietic cell transplantation. Time point denoted: recipient sample about 28 days before transplant, after cytoreduction. Profiling relied on immunoSEQ multiplex PCR, and the TCRdb table lists in-frame clones only, not all of them. Of approximately 50,000 clones listed, 65% to 90% are singletons. The sample consisted of peripheral blood mononuclear cells, taken before stem cell transplant. The source of these receptors is a man between 60 and 75 years old with biphenotypic leukemia. Some clones in this sample may be carry-over from other donors' samples.

This chain joins TRBV20-1 and TRBJ1-1, with D unclear. In germline, CDR1 is DFQATT, CDR2 SNEGSKA (reference sequence). V dropped 3 bases and J dropped 7 bases, with 9 bases sitting between them. CDR3 length: 11 amino acids. The CDR3 DNA follows: TGCAGTGCTAGCTTGTCCAGTGAAGCTTTCTTT. This sequence encodes CSASLSSEAFF.

The genes are TRBV19 and TRBJ1-2; 12 bases are shared with TRBD1. J lost 4 bases, V lost 5 bases, and 8 bases had no gene match. Looked up from germline, CDR1 is LNHDA and CDR2 is SQIVND (reference sequence). This CDR3 region has 16 residues. For the CDR3, the DNA is TGTGCCAGTAGTCCGCGGGACAGGGGGCTCATCTATGGCTACACCTTC. It specifies CASSPRDRGLIYGYTF.

The chain uses TRBV4-2 and TRBJ2-4, with D perhaps matching TRBD2 (6 bases). Trimming left V 4 bases short and J 0 bases short, with 13 bases between. Per the germline V gene, CDR1 is LGHNA and CDR2 is YNFKEQ. The CDR3 covers 16 residues. The CDR3 region has the DNA TGTGCCAGCAGCCTCGAACCGGGACTAGCCAAAAACATTCAGTACTTC. It is translated as CASSLEPGLAKNIQYF.

V gene TRBV2 combines with J gene TRBJ2-7, with TRBD1 as a possible D gene (6 bases). CDR1 is SNHLY and CDR2 is FYNNEI in the germline V gene. The CDR3 loop spans 15 amino acids. The V and J ends lost 3 bases and 2 bases respectively, with 14 bases between them. This CDR3 reads CASSENDRPTYEQYF. As DNA, the CDR3 is TGTGCCAGCAGTGAGAACGACAGGCCGACCTACGAGCAGTACTTC.

This clone was counted once. V gene TRBV2 combines with J gene TRBJ2-2; 11 nucleotides align to TRBD2. Germline loops: CDR1 SNHLY, CDR2 FYNNEI. V was clipped by 6 bases and J by 3 bases; unmatched bases: 6. The CDR3 runs 16 residues. The CDR3 DNA follows: TGTGCCAGCAGCGCGGAACTAGCGGGGGACACCGGGGAGCTGTTTTTT. Protein: CASSAELAGDTGELFF.

The chain joins TRBV7-8 to TRBJ2-3; D remains ambiguous. Germline CDR1 SGHVS, CDR2 FQNEAQ. CDR3 length: 14 residues. The V end lost 4 bases, the J end lost 3 bases, and 11 bases lay between the germline ends. The DNA of the CDR3 is TGTGCCAGCAGCTCACCCGCTCAAACAGATACGCAGTATTTT. Its translation: CASSSPAQTDTQYF.

The chain has TRBV30 and TRBJ2-2, with 11 positions matching TRBD2. The germline V gene encodes CDR1 GTSNPN and CDR2 SVGIG (reference sequence). With 8 bases clipped from V and 5 bases from J, the junction kept 10 bases outside the gene matches. The CDR3 covers 15 residues. Written as DNA, the CDR3 is TGTGCCGGAAGGGGACTAGCGGTTCAAACCGGGGAGCTGTTTTTT. It encodes CAGRGLAVQTGELFF.

This sequence joins TRBV11-1 and TRBJ1-1; the D gene is possibly TRBD1 (5 bases). The germline V gene encodes CDR1 SGHAT and CDR2 FQDESV (reference sequence). V lost 5 bases to trimming and J lost 7 bases, with 11 bases between them. The CDR3 is made up of 12 amino acids. CDR3 residues: CASSLGGNEAFF. The CDR3 DNA reads as TGTGCCAGCAGCCTCGGGGGAAATGAAGCTTTCTTT.

The chain links TRBV19 to TRBJ2-5; D ambiguous. The CDR3 has 11 residues. Germline-derived CDR1 and CDR2 are LNHDA and SQIVND (reference sequence). V was shortened by 3 bases and J by 2 bases, with 1 base between the two germline ends. CDR3 DNA: TGTGCCAGTAGTATGCAAGAGACCCAGTACTTC. It translates to CASSMQETQYF.

V is TRBV5-4 and J is TRBJ2-5; D is unresolved. The V end lost 0 bases, the J end lost 1 base, and 10 bases lay between the germline ends. The CDR3 runs to 15 residues. Germline CDR1 reads SGHNT; CDR2 reads YYREEE (reference sequence). CDR3 coding DNA: TGTGCCAGCAGCTTGGATATGTCTGCCCAAGAGACCCAGTACTTC. Its protein product is CASSLDMSAQETQYF.

The chain joins TRBV5-4 to TRBJ2-7; D gene unclear. This CDR3 region has 13 residues. Germline CDR1 is SGHNT and CDR2 is YYREEE (reference sequence). V lost 3 bases, J lost 7 bases, and 14 bases lay in between. The CDR3, as DNA: TGTGCCAGCAGCTCACCCGGGCATGTGGAGCAGTACTTC. Translation gives CASSSPGHVEQYF.

This clone was found a few times. The rearrangement uses TRBV28 and TRBJ2-5, with 7 bases fitting TRBD2. CDR1 is MDHEN and CDR2 is SYDVKM in the germline V gene. The CDR3 runs to 13 residues. Trimming cost V 5 bases and J 3 bases; bases outside gene matches: 3. As DNA, the CDR3 is TGTGCCAGCAGTCTCGGACTAGAAGAGACCCAGTACTTC. This encodes CASSLGLEETQYF.

This chain uses TRBV2 with TRBJ2-5, with TRBD2 matching over 7 bases. In germline, CDR1 is SNHLY, CDR2 FYNNEI. The V and J ends lost 6 bases and 1 base, in that order; junction bases with no gene match: 8. There are 15 residues in the CDR3. The CDR3 sequence: CASRDTLAAQETQYF. CDR3 DNA: TGTGCCAGCAGGGACACCCTAGCGGCCCAAGAGACCCAGTACTTC.

In the case of this clone: Additional DNA sequences in this sample encode the identical CDR3. The chain links TRBV7-9 to TRBJ1-1, with D maybe TRBD1 (5 bases). CDR3 length: 13 residues. CDR1 is SEHNR and CDR2 is FQNEAQ in the germline V gene (reference sequence). The germline V and J ends were trimmed by 2 bases and 2 bases, with 6 bases remaining between them. The DNA for the CDR3 is TGTGCCAGCAGCTTACAGGGTAACACTGAAGCTTTCTTT. Translation gives CASSLQGNTEAFF.

The chain recombines TRBV4-2 with TRBJ2-7; 10 nucleotides align to TRBD1. The germline CDR1 and CDR2 sequences are LGHNA and YNFKEQ. This CDR3 region has 15 residues. V was clipped by 4 bases and J by 3 bases; unmatched bases: 6. The CDR3 nucleotides are TGTGCCAGCAGCCGCGGGACAGGGGATGGCTACGAGCAGTACTTC. Its protein product is CASSRGTGDGYEQYF.

The chain uses TRBV28 and TRBJ2-7; TRBD1 might be the D (5 bases). The V gene's germline CDR1 is MDHEN and CDR2 SYDVKM. The CDR3 runs to 16 residues. The ends were cut back, 4 bases at V and 0 bases at J, with 16 bases in the middle. This CDR3 reads CASSSIRQNLSYEQYF. DNA of the CDR3: TGTGCCAGCAGTTCGATCAGACAGAACCTCTCCTACGAGCAGTACTTC.

The V and J genes are TRBV5-1 and TRBJ1-2, with D hard to call. Trimming removed 1 base from V and 8 bases from J, with 12 bases in between. Germline CDR1 SGHRS, CDR2 YFSETQ. The CDR3 spans 13 residues. The CDR3, as DNA: TGCGCCAGCAGCTTGTCTTCGGGTGGGGGCTACACCTTC. It codes for CASSLSSGGGYTF.

J is TRBJ1-1 and V is TRBV25-1; D is unresolved. The CDR3 spans 13 residues. Trimming removed 6 bases at V and 0 bases at J, with 8 bases between. The germline gives CDR1 MGHDK, CDR2 SYGVNS. CDR3: CASRDTVNTEAFF. The CDR3 bases are TGTGCCAGCAGGGATACAGTGAACACTGAAGCTTTCTTT.

This chain uses TRBV27 with TRBJ1-4; possibly TRBD1 for D (6 bases). The V end was cut by 2 bases, the J end by 7 bases, with 11 bases between. Germline loops: CDR1 MNHEY, CDR2 SMNVEV (reference sequence). The CDR3 contains 14 residues. The CDR3 is CASSLASTGEKLFF. DNA of the CDR3: TGTGCCAGCAGTTTAGCGTCGACAGGTGAAAAACTGTTTTTT.

The chain is built from TRBV5-6 and TRBJ1-1, with D hard to call. Deletions cut 4 bases from V and 3 bases from J, with 13 bases between. CDR1 is SGHDT and CDR2 is YYEEEE in the germline V gene. CDR3 length equals 14 residues. DNA for the CDR3: TGTGCCAGCAGCGGTATTAACGGGTACACTGAAGCTTTCTTT. It yields the protein CASSGINGYTEAFF. The entire variable domain, with the rest obtained from reference TRBV5-6 and TRBJ1-1, is as follows: DAGVTQSPTHLIKTRGQQVTLRCSPKSGHDTVSWYQQALGQGPQFIFQYYEEEERQRGNFPDRFSGHQFPNYSSELNVNALLLGDSALYLCASSGINGYTEAFFGQGTRLTVV.

V is TRBV20-1 and J is TRBJ1-2; D is undetermined. Trimming took 5 bases from V and 6 from J, leaving 4 bases between them. Germline values: CDR1 DFQATT, CDR2 SNEGSKA (reference sequence). This CDR3 contains 9 residues. The CDR3 reads CSADDGYTF. As DNA, the CDR3 is TGCAGTGCTGACGATGGCTACACCTTC.

This clone was detected a few times. The chain is built from TRBV4-1 and TRBJ2-7; D is perhaps TRBD2 (6 bases). Trimming pared 0 bases from V and 0 bases from J, leaving 12 bases between. The CDR3 is 16 residues long. Germline V gene data show CDR1 as MGHRA and CDR2 as YSYEKL. In nucleotides, the CDR3 is TGCGCCAGCAGCCAAGAGCCTAGCGATAGCTCCTACGAGCAGTACTTC. Protein product: CASSQEPSDSSYEQYF.

The rearrangement uses TRBV5-4 and TRBJ2-7, with D perhaps TRBD2 (6 bases). The ends were cut back, 2 bases at V and 5 bases at J, with 23 bases in the middle. Per germline, CDR1 SGHNT and CDR2 YYREEE (reference sequence). The CDR3 is 17 amino acids. The CDR3 nucleotides are TGTGCCAGCAGCTTTTTTGTCTCGTCGGGAGCTGTAAACGAGCAGTACTTC. It specifies CASSFFVSSGAVNEQYF.

This clone was seen a few times. The genes are TRBV10-3 and TRBJ2-7, with TRBD2 matching 7 bases. From germline, CDR1 is ENHRY and CDR2 SYGVKD. The CDR3 is made up of 12 amino acids. Written as DNA, the CDR3 is TGTGCAGGCGGCGGGGGTCATGGCGAGCAGTACTTC. Its protein product is CAGGGGHGEQYF.

The rearrangement joins TRBV4-2 to TRBJ1-5; no firm D call. CDR1 is LGHNA, CDR2 YNFKEQ, per germline. V dropped 0 bases and J dropped 3 bases, with 12 bases sitting between them. The CDR3 runs to 16 residues. CDR3 nucleotides: TGTGCCAGCAGCCAAGAATCTGGCGACGCCAATCAGCCCCAGCATTTT. Translation gives CASSQESGDANQPQHF.

This clone came up once. This chain joins TRBV28 and TRBJ1-2; D is uncertain. V was cut by 4 bases and J by 8 bases, with 11 bases left in between. Germline V lookup: CDR1 MDHEN, CDR2 SYDVKM. The CDR3 loop spans 12 amino acids. The CDR3 DNA sequence: TGTGCCAGCAGTTACCACGAGGGCGGCTACACCTTC. Protein sequence: CASSYHEGGYTF.

V usage is TRBV19 and J usage is TRBJ1-2; 7 positions agree with TRBD1. With V trimmed by 3 bases and J by 4 bases, 5 bases remained unmatched. The CDR3 extends over 14 amino acids. Germline-derived CDR1 and CDR2 are LNHDA and SQIVND (reference sequence). CDR3 DNA: TGTGCCAGTAGTATTTCTGGGACAGCCTATGGCTACACCTTC. This encodes CASSISGTAYGYTF.

This clone showed up just once. The chain couples TRBV6-5 to TRBJ1-5; 9 bases are shared with TRBD1. The CDR3 length is 14 residues. The V and J ends lost 5 bases and 7 bases, in that order; junction bases with no gene match: 6. In germline, CDR1 is MNHEY, CDR2 SVGAGI. The DNA of the CDR3 is TGTGCCAGCAGTGCGGGACAGGGTTACCAGCCCCAGCATTTT. It codes for CASSAGQGYQPQHF.

V gene TRBV7-2 combines with J gene TRBJ1-2; D may be TRBD1 (6 bases). The length of the CDR3 is 18 residues. Germline V gene data show CDR1 as SGHTA and CDR2 as FQGNSA. The V end was cut by 2 bases, the J end by 4 bases, with 23 bases between. The CDR3 DNA reads as TGTGCCAGCAGCTTAACGAGGAGGGCGCAGGGGACCGCCTATGGCTACACCTTC. Amino acids: CASSLTRRAQGTAYGYTF.

The J gene is TRBJ2-7, the V gene TRBV19; no clear D gene. Trimming took 4 bases from V and 2 from J, leaving 15 bases between them. The CDR3 runs to 15 residues. CDR1 is LNHDA and CDR2 is SQIVND in the germline V gene (reference sequence). The CDR3 DNA reads TGTGCCAGTAGTACCCTGAACTTGCGCGCCTACGAGCAGTACTTC. Encoded protein: CASSTLNLRAYEQYF.